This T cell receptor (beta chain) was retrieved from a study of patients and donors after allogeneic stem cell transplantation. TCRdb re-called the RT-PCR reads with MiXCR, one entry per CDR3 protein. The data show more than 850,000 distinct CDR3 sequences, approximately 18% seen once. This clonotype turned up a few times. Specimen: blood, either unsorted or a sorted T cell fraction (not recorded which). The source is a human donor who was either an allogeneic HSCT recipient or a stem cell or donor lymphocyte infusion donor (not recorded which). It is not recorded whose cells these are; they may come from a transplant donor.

In DNA form, the CDR3 reads TGTGCCAGCAGCCAGAGGACTAGCGACGGAGATACGCAGTATTTT. Translated: CASSQRTSDGDTQYF. The chain recombines TRBV4-2 with TRBJ2-3, with TRBD2 matching 9 bases. Trimming cost V 3 bases and J 5 bases; bases outside gene matches: 6. The CDR3 runs 15 residues. Germline lookup yields CDR1 LGHNA and CDR2 YNFKEQ.